The source of this TCR beta chain is a study of human T cells and chemical hapten exposure. The CDR3 contains 16 residues. From germline, CDR1 is SNHLY and CDR2 FYNNEI. V lost 8 bases and J 6 bases, leaving 20 bases between the germline ends. TCRdb independently ran MiXCR on the RACE reads; one entry per CDR3 protein. The data show some 170,000 distinct CDR3 sequences, with about a fifth seen just once and less than 7% held by the top ten. Specified time point: patch test 1, 2 weeks after DPC sensitization. Treatment of the sample: therapeutic diphenylcyclopropenone sensitization with weekly scalp DPC. Patches went on only after blood had been drawn each time.

The receptor was isolated from a woman between 50 and 59 years old with alopecia areata. Some clones in this sample may be carry-over from other donors' samples. The sequences come from whole blood, collected in connection with sensitization to the hapten diphenylcyclopropenone (DPC). The chain combines TRBV2 with TRBJ1-6; possible D gene TRBD1, 6 bases. The CDR3 region is CASVSPGGLFNSPLHF. The CDR3 nucleotides are TGTGCCAGCGTTTCCCCCGGGGGCCTCTTTAATTCACCCCTCCACTTT.